This is a list of T cell receptor beta chains from one sample in a study of T-cell reconstitution after alpha-beta-depleted transplantation in children. TCRdb re-analysed the PCR reads in MiXCR, keeping a single row per CDR3 protein. The table lists 5,100 or so distinct CDR3 sequences, about 26% of them singletons. The specimen comprised PBMCs, mostly from graft donor cells, sampled 60 days after TCRalphabeta/CD19-depleted stem cell transplant. The receptors come from a male patient under 10 years old who had a stem cell transplant for acute lymphoblastic leukemia, so the T cells may come from the graft donor. CDR3s include the opening cysteine and the closing phenylalanine or tryptophan. A D gene is named only where the DNA matches it firmly.

TRBJ1-5,TRBV7-8,TRBD1,CASSRNDRAGNQPQHF
TRBJ2-7,TRBV6-5,TRBD1,CASSSLANRGQQYF
TRBJ2-3,TRBV20-1,.,CSARDSRESTDTQYF
TRBJ2-3,TRBV5-1,TRBD2,CASSWQAGGDTQYF
TRBJ2-1,TRBV7-6,TRBD2,CASSLEPAGSYNEQFF
TRBJ2-7,TRBV5-1,TRBD2,CASSLGLAGGREQYF
TRBJ2-2,TRBV29-1,TRBD1,CSTDRGGTGELFF
TRBJ2-4,TRBV20-1,.,CSAREAGQGNIQYF
TRBJ2-7,TRBV29-1,TRBD1,CSVIRDREGEQYF
TRBJ2-7,TRBV7-9,.,CASSLALAFWVGEQYF
TRBJ1-2,TRBV3-1,.,CASSQEKTGYNYGYTF
TRBJ2-7,TRBV15,TRBD2,CATSRGGLASDEQYF
TRBJ2-7,TRBV4-1,.,CASSQVRVGTYEQYF
TRBJ2-5,TRBV3-1,.,CASSQDVGGVTF
TRBJ2-7,TRBV5-1,.,CASGPGGASEQYF
TRBJ2-1,TRBV7-2,.,CASSLASGVAEQFF
TRBJ2-1,TRBV5-7,.,CASSFKLGTPRGVYNEQFF
TRBJ2-5,TRBV4-1,.,CASSQLILQTQYF
TRBJ1-1,TRBV7-9,.,CASRRRNTEAFF
TRBJ1-2,TRBV7-9,.,CASSASGANYGYTF
TRBJ2-1,TRBV29-1,.,CSVVGGLARTYNEQFF
TRBJ1-3,TRBV19,.,CASSIYPGDSRLDGNTIYF
TRBJ2-3,TRBV4-3,TRBD1,CASSRGTGADTQYF
TRBJ2-1,TRBV7-9,TRBD1,CASSLVQGADEQFF
TRBJ2-7,TRBV5-6,.,CASGPGGRGEQYF
TRBJ1-6,TRBV6-1,.,CASSEARDKNSPLHF
TRBJ1-6,TRBV7-9,TRBD1,CASSRQGGNSPLHF
TRBJ1-5,TRBV7-9,TRBD1,CASSGQENQPQHF
TRBJ2-5,TRBV20-1,TRBD2,CSALAGGTQETQYF
TRBJ1-6,TRBV20-1,.,CSAGTDNSPLHF
TRBJ2-5,TRBV10-3,TRBD1,CAIRGDSNQETQYF
TRBJ2-1,TRBV10-2,.,CASTSHDPYNEQFF
TRBJ2-7,TRBV5-4,TRBD2,CASSTWTSGKYEQYF
TRBJ2-3,TRBV28,.,CASSLEEGPTQYF
TRBJ1-1,TRBV20-1,TRBD1,CSARQGARGTEAFF
TRBJ1-2,TRBV5-1,.,CASSWDKSYGYTF
TRBJ1-6,TRBV20-1,.,CSARIQGHNSPLHF
TRBJ1-5,TRBV6-5,TRBD1,CASSPRQGPYSNQPQHF
TRBJ2-1,TRBV24-1,TRBD2,CATSDRTSGNYNEQFF
TRBJ1-2,TRBV3-1,TRBD1,CATCPQAGQGMSYGYTF
TRBJ2-5,TRBV11-2,TRBD1,CASSVGQGLAETQYF
TRBJ2-1,TRBV3-1,.,CASSQIASGLCF
TRBJ1-4,TRBV7-9,.,CASSLAFVTMNEKLFF
TRBJ2-3,TRBV21-1,.,CASSTPPGETDTQYF
TRBJ2-1,TRBV12-3/TRBV12-4,.,CASSLAAGALDEQFF
TRBJ2-3,TRBV6-1,.,CASSPNWARRGTDTQYF
TRBJ1-5,TRBV10-3,.,CAISEQNSNQPQHF
TRBJ2-3,TRBV6-4,.,CASSAARRPGDTQYF
TRBJ1-5,TRBV20-1,.,CRAQAQGLSQHF
TRBJ1-2,TRBV12-3/TRBV12-4,TRBD1,CASSSGQGGSGYTF
TRBJ2-7,TRBV7-9,TRBD2,CASSLAVGRALEQYF
TRBJ2-7,TRBV5-4,.,CASSWEGDRSSEQYF
TRBJ2-5,TRBV5-1,.,CASSQRGVQETQYF